This TCR beta chain was identified in a study of blood T cell repertoires in COVID-19. Here immunoSEQ multiplex PCR was the method, and the copy in TCRdb shows in-frame clones only, minus some. The sample lists about 140,000 clones; over 80% were seen once. V lost 8 bases and J lost 0, with 14 bases in between. Per the germline V gene, CDR1 is LNHDA and CDR2 is SQIVND (reference sequence). The CDR3 covers 14 residues. The sequenced material came from peripheral blood. This chain joins TRBV19 and TRBJ2-7; tentative D call: TRBD1 (5 bases). The TCR comes from a woman between 45 and 65 years old with acute or convalescent COVID-19. In DNA form, the CDR3 reads TGTGCCAGTCGCGATTCAGACAGCTCCTACGAGCAGTACTTC. Translating gives CASRDSDSSYEQYF.